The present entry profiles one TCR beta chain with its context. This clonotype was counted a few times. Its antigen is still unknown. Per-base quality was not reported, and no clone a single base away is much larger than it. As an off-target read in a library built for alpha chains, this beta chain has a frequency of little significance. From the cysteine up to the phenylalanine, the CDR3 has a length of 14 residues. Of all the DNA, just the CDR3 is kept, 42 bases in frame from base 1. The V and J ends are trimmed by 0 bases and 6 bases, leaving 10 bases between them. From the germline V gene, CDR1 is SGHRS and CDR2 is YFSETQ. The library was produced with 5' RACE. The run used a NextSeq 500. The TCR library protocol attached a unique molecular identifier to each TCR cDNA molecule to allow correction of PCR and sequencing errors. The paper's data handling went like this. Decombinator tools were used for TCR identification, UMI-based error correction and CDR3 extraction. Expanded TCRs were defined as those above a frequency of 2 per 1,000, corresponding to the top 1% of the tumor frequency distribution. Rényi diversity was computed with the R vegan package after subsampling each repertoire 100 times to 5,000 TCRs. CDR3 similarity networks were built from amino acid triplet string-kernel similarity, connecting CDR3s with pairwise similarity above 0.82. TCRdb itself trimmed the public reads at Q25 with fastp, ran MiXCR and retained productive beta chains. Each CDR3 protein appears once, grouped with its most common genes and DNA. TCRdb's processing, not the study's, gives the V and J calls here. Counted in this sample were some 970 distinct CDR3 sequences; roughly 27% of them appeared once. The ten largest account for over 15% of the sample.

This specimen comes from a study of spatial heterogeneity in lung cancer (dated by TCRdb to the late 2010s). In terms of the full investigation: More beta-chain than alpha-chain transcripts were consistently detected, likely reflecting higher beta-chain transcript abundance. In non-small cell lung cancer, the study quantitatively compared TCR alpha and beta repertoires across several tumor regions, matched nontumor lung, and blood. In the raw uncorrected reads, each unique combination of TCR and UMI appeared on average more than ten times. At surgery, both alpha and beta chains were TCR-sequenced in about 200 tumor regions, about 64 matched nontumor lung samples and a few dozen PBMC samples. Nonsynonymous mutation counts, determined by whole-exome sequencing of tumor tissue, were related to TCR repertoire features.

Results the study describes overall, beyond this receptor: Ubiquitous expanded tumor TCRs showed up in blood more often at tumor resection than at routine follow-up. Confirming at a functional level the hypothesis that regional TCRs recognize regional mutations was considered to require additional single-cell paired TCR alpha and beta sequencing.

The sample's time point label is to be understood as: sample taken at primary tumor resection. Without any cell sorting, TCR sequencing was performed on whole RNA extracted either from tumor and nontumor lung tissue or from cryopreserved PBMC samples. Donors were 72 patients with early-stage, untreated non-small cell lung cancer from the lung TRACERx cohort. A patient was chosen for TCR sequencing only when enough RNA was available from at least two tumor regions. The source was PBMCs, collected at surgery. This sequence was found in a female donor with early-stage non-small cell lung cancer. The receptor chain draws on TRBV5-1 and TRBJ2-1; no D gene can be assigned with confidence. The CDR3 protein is CASSLASTTNEQFF. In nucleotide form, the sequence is TGCGCCAGCAGCTTGGCCTCAACTACCAATGAGCAGTTCTTC.